This passage covers 25 T cell receptor beta chains from one sample sequenced in a study of blood T cell repertoires in COVID-19. Some clones are missing from TCRdb's copy, which holds only in-frame ones; the method was immunoSEQ multiplex PCR. The table shows about 220,000 clones, with around 85% occurring only once. Material for sequencing was PBMCs or T cells enriched from blood (not recorded which). Receptor source: a woman between 40 and 55 years old with acute COVID-19.

The chain is built from TRBV28 and TRBJ1-6; no firm D call. Per the germline V gene, CDR1 is MDHEN and CDR2 is SYDVKM. V dropped 3 bases and J dropped 8 bases, with 14 bases sitting between them. This CDR3 comprises 15 residues. CDR3 residues: CASSLRALVHSPLHF. CDR3 nucleotide sequence: TGTGCCAGCAGTTTGCGGGCATTGGTGCATTCACCCCTCCACTTT.

The J gene is TRBJ2-1, the V gene TRBV7-2; TRBD2 matches at 14 bases. The junction had 7 bases not matched to a gene; V was cut back by 6 bases and J by 9 bases. The germline V gene encodes CDR1 SGHTA and CDR2 FQGNSA. There are 15 residues in the CDR3. The CDR3 loop reads CASREGLAGAGEQFF. The CDR3, as DNA: TGTGCCAGCAGGGAGGGACTAGCGGGAGCGGGTGAGCAGTTCTTC.

V usage is TRBV10-3 and J usage is TRBJ1-2; TRBD1 matches 8 bases. Unmatched junction bases numbered 7, after V lost 6 bases and J lost 4 bases. Germline V CDR1 and CDR2: ENHRY, SYGVKD. This CDR3 contains 14 residues. The CDR3 reads CAISSTGDSYGYTF. The CDR3 DNA reads TGTGCCATCAGCTCGACAGGGGATAGCTATGGCTACACCTTC.

The gene calls are TRBV27 and TRBJ2-1; TRBD2 agrees at 11 bases. J gave up 10 bases and V 5 bases, and 7 bases lay outside the gene matches. Germline V CDR1 and CDR2: MNHEY, SMNVEV (reference sequence). The CDR3 has 14 residues. The CDR3 sequence: CASSPTRLAGEQFF. The CDR3, as DNA: TGTGCCAGCAGTCCCACACGACTAGCGGGAGAGCAGTTCTTC.

This chain connects TRBV3-1 (or the pseudogene TRBV3-2) to TRBJ2-7; 8 bases match TRBD1. CDR1 and CDR2 (germline): LGHDT, YNNKEL (reference sequence). The V gene end was trimmed by 0 bases and the J gene end by 3 bases; junction bases not matched to a gene: 4. The CDR3 has 15 residues. CDR3 loop: CASSQDRTGGYEQYF. As DNA, the CDR3 is TGTGCCAGCAGCCAAGATCGTACAGGGGGCTACGAGCAGTACTTC.

The chain links TRBV9 to TRBJ1-3; D uncertain. CDR1 and CDR2 (germline): SGDLS, YYNGEE. Deletions cut 3 bases from V and 9 bases from J, with 13 bases between. The CDR3 sequence is 13 residues long. CDR3 in DNA: TGTGCCAGCAGCGGGGGAGGGCATACCACCATATATTTT. It specifies CASSGGGHTTIYF.

The rearrangement links TRBV4-1 to TRBJ2-1, with TRBD2 identical over 8 bases. Trimming at V came to 4 bases and at J to 4 bases, leaving 6 bases not matched to a gene. The CDR3 runs 15 residues. In germline, CDR1 is MGHRA, CDR2 YSYEKL. The CDR3 protein is CASSLSGGTYNEQFF. CDR3 coding DNA: TGCGCCAGCAGCCTAAGCGGGGGAACTTACAATGAGCAGTTCTTC.

The V and J genes are TRBV24-1 and TRBJ1-2; 8 nucleotides agree with TRBD1. Germline CDR1 is KGHDR and CDR2 is SFDVKD. V lost 4 bases to trimming and J lost 7 bases; unmatched junction nucleotides: 10. The length of the CDR3 is 15 residues. The CDR3 DNA sequence: TGTGCCACCAGTGACCGACAACAAGACAGGGGTGGCTACACCTTC. Translation: CATSDRQQDRGGYTF.

The chain has TRBV7-2 and TRBJ2-3; TRBD2 aligns across 8 bases. The CDR3 runs 16 residues. With 2 bases clipped from V and 2 bases from J, the junction kept 6 bases outside the gene matches. The V gene's germline CDR1 is SGHTA and CDR2 FQGNSA. The CDR3 protein is CASSLRAGGLTDTQYF. As DNA, the CDR3 is TGTGCCAGCAGCTTAAGGGCGGGGGGCCTCACAGATACGCAGTATTTT.

The V and J genes are TRBV29-1 and TRBJ1-4, with 10 bases aligning to TRBD1. The junction had 1 base not matched to a gene; V was cut back by 6 bases and J by 0 bases. This CDR3 has 14 amino acids. Germline V CDR1 and CDR2: SQVTM, ANQGSEA. The CDR3 spells CSVGTGATNEKLFF. The DNA for the CDR3 is TGCAGCGTCGGGACAGGGGCAACTAATGAAAAACTGTTTTTT.

This sequence joins TRBV5-4 and TRBJ2-1; no clear D. Trimming removed 4 bases at V and 3 bases at J, with 17 bases between. This CDR3 region has 16 residues. Looked up from germline, CDR1 is SGHNT and CDR2 is YYREEE (reference sequence). CDR3 DNA: TGTGCCAGCAGCCCTCCCTTCACGGAGAGCTACAATGAGCAGTTCTTC. It specifies CASSPPFTESYNEQFF. The whole variable domain, remainder taken from reference TRBV5-4 and TRBJ2-1, is ETGVTQSPTHLIKTRGQQVTLRCSSQSGHNTVSWYQQALGQGPQFIFQYYREEENGRGNFPPRFSGLQFPNYSSELNVNALELDDSALYLCASSPPFTESYNEQFFGPGTRLTVL.

This clone came up once. J is TRBJ1-2 and V is TRBV6-5; 11 positions agree with TRBD1. J gave up 6 bases and V 6 bases, and 12 bases lay outside the gene matches. The germline V gene has CDR1 MNHEY and CDR2 SVGAGI. This CDR3 is built from 16 residues. The DNA of the CDR3 is TGTGCCAGCAGCTACGGCCGGGCGGACAGGGGGCATGGCTACACCTTC. This translates into CASSYGRADRGHGYTF.

The gene calls are TRBV28 and TRBJ2-7, with D possibly being TRBD2 (6 bases). CDR3 length equals 12 residues. The V and J ends lost 3 bases and 6 bases respectively, with 9 bases between them. Per the germline V gene, CDR1 is MDHEN and CDR2 is SYDVKM. CDR3 in amino acids: CASSFGGSEQYF. The CDR3 DNA reads as TGTGCCAGCAGTTTCGGAGGGTCCGAGCAGTACTTC.

This clone was seen more than once but under ten times. Other DNA sequences in this specimen translate into the identical CDR3. The rearrangement uses TRBV6-2 or TRBV6-3 and TRBJ2-1; the D is unclear. CDR3 length: 14 amino acids. Germline V lookup: CDR1 MNHEY, CDR2 SVGEGT. The V gene lost 0 bases and the J gene lost 4 bases, with 7 bases spanning the gap. In nucleotides, the CDR3 is TGTGCCAGCAGTTACTCGAGAGTTTACAATGAGCAGTTCTTC. Its protein is CASSYSRVYNEQFF.

The gene calls are TRBV4-2 and TRBJ2-5; maybe TRBD2 (5 bases). V shed 1 base and J shed 0 bases, with 12 bases lying between them. CDR1 is LGHNA, CDR2 YNFKEQ, per germline. The CDR3 covers 16 residues. CDR3 in amino acids: CASSQAGAGNQETQYF. Here the CDR3 DNA reads TGTGCCAGCAGCCAAGCCGGAGCCGGGAACCAAGAGACCCAGTACTTC.

This clone has only one observation. The chain links TRBV7-2 to TRBJ2-7; D may be TRBD1 (8 bases). CDR3 size: 15 residues. V dropped 3 bases and J dropped 3 bases, with 15 bases sitting between them. Germline assignment: CDR1 SGHTA and CDR2 FQGNSA. CDR3 DNA: TGTGCCAGCAGCTTGGCACAGGGGGAGGGCTACGAGCAGTACTTC. Its protein is CASSLAQGEGYEQYF.

J is TRBJ1-2 and V is TRBV10-3; D possibly corresponds to TRBD1 (5 bases). CDR1 and CDR2 (germline): ENHRY, SYGVKD. Trimming took off 4 bases at V and 1 base at J, with 10 bases between the two ends. This CDR3 has 14 amino acids. CDR3 DNA sequence: TGTGCCATCAGTGTGACAGCAGTTAACTATGGCTACACCTTC. The encoded protein is CAISVTAVNYGYTF.

J is TRBJ2-1 and V is TRBV5-4, with 9 nucleotides matching TRBD2. The CDR3 is 15 residues long. With V trimmed by 4 bases and J by 6 bases, 8 bases remained unmatched. Germline assignment: CDR1 SGHNT and CDR2 YYREEE (reference sequence). The CDR3 is CASSPNPSGINEQFF. In DNA form, the CDR3 reads TGTGCCAGCAGCCCAAACCCTAGCGGGATCAATGAGCAGTTCTTC. Complete variable domain (other parts from reference TRBV5-4 and TRBJ2-1): ETGVTQSPTHLIKTRGQQVTLRCSSQSGHNTVSWYQQALGQGPQFIFQYYREEENGRGNFPPRFSGLQFPNYSSELNVNALELDDSALYLCASSPNPSGINEQFFGPGTRLTVL.

The chain couples TRBV5-1 to TRBJ2-2, with D tentatively TRBD1 (6 bases). The V gene lost 6 bases and the J gene lost 1 base, with 22 bases spanning the gap. CDR3 size: 18 residues. Germline V lookup: CDR1 SGHRS, CDR2 YFSETQ. CDR3 sequence reads: CASNPFSRGGQNTGELFF. CDR3 nucleotide sequence: TGCGCCAGCAACCCTTTCTCCCGTGGGGGCCAGAACACCGGGGAGCTGTTTTTT.

The chain has TRBV20-1 and TRBJ1-2; perhaps TRBD1 as D (6 bases). Germline V gene sequence: CDR1 DFQATT, CDR2 SNEGSKA (reference sequence). The germline V and J ends were trimmed by 3 bases and 0 bases, with 8 bases remaining between them. The CDR3 has 13 residues. CDR3 coding DNA: TGCAGTGCTAGTTCAGGGGCTAACTATGGCTACACCTTC. Translating it yields CSASSGANYGYTF.

The chain employs TRBV11-2 and TRBJ1-2, with D tentatively TRBD1 (6 bases). This CDR3 contains 13 residues. V lost 2 bases, J lost 8 bases, and 12 bases lay in between. Germline CDR1 SGHAT, CDR2 FQNNGV. CDR3 coding DNA: TGTGCCAGCAGCTTATACCAGGGGCTCGGCTACACCTTC. This translates into CASSLYQGLGYTF.

As concerns this clone: Other DNA sequences from this sample encode an identical CDR3 as well. This chain connects TRBV7-8 to TRBJ1-5; the match to TRBD1 covers 7 bases. CDR3 length: 14 amino acids. Per the germline V gene, CDR1 is SGHVS and CDR2 is FQNEAQ. Trimming removed 5 bases from V and 3 bases from J; junction bases left unmatched: 4. DNA for the CDR3: TGTGCCAGCAGCCTCGGGACAGTCAATCAGCCCCAGCATTTT. Amino acids: CASSLGTVNQPQHF.

The chain carries TRBV6-1 and TRBJ1-2; 8 positions match TRBD1. The CDR3 is 17 amino acids. Germline CDR1 reads MNHNS; CDR2 reads SASEGT. The J segment lost 7 bases and the V segment lost 1 base, leaving 14 bases of the junction unmatched. CDR3 in amino acids: CASSEDHRGSSLGGYTF. The DNA of the CDR3 is TGTGCCAGCAGTGAAGACCACAGGGGGTCCTCTTTAGGTGGCTACACCTTC.

The gene calls are TRBV18 and TRBJ2-7, with D possibly TRBD2 on 6 matching bases. Germline lookup yields CDR1 KGHSH and CDR2 LQKENI. V lost 6 bases to trimming and J lost 6 bases, with 18 bases between them. This CDR3 comprises 14 residues. For the CDR3, the DNA is TGTGCCAGCTCGCGTAACGGGGGTAGAGCCGAGCAGTACTTC. Translated, it gives CASSRNGGRAEQYF.

The chain uses TRBV5-1 and TRBJ1-2; 10 bases are a match to TRBD1. Per the germline V gene, CDR1 is SGHRS and CDR2 is YFSETQ. With 0 bases clipped from V and 7 bases from J, the junction kept 3 bases outside the gene matches. CDR3 length: 14 residues. The CDR3 region is CASSLGDRGGGYTF. The CDR3 DNA reads as TGCGCCAGCAGCTTGGGGGACAGGGGAGGTGGCTACACCTTC.